The clone carrying this T cell receptor (beta chain) was detected a few times. What it recognizes is unknown. Read sequence stops 3 residues before the CDR3 end, and the germline J gene provides the missing end. The data belong to a study of T cell clonality in common variable immunodeficiency. Study results and limitations: Fewer deletions and N-nucleotide insertions were reportedly seen in common variable immunodeficiency TCR beta sequences. Authors noted CVID clonality's cause needs subpopulation repertoire sequencing.

Trimming cost V 0 bases and J 6 bases; bases outside gene matches: 4. From germline, CDR1 is MGHDK and CDR2 SYGVNS. The CDR3 contains 15 residues. Profiling relied on immunoSEQ multiplex PCR, and the TCRdb table lists in-frame clones only, not all of them. The sample shows over 55,000 clones, none of them appearing just once. Most patients and controls had Caucasian heritage. Sequencing used peripheral blood mononuclear cells. This TCR came from a person between 18 and 75 years old in good health. The chain has TRBV25-1 and TRBJ1-4; 7 bases are a match to TRBD1. CDR3 bases read: TGTGCCAGCAGTGAATATGGAGGGGGCGATGAAAAA. It is translated as CASSEYGGGDEK. The CDR3 reads in full as CASSEYGGGDEKLFF.